Sequencing of this T cell receptor beta chain was carried out in a study of T cell changes during pregnancy in multiple sclerosis. Profiling relied on immunoSEQ multiplex PCR, and the TCRdb table lists in-frame clones only, not all of them. The table has around 35,000 clones, 90% seen once. The CDR3 sequence is 13 residues long. V lost 4 bases and J 6 bases, leaving 13 bases between the germline ends. Germline CDR1 is LGHNA and CDR2 is YNFKEQ. The V gene is TRBV4-2, the J gene TRBJ2-7; perhaps TRBD2 as D (5 bases). The material sequenced was CD8+ T cells from peripheral blood mononuclear cells, taken after pregnancy. This receptor was obtained from a female donor with multiple sclerosis, enrolled in a pregnancy study. The CDR3 region is CASSPPGTSEQYF. The CDR3 DNA reads as TGTGCCAGCAGCCCACCAGGAACTAGCGAGCAGTACTTC.